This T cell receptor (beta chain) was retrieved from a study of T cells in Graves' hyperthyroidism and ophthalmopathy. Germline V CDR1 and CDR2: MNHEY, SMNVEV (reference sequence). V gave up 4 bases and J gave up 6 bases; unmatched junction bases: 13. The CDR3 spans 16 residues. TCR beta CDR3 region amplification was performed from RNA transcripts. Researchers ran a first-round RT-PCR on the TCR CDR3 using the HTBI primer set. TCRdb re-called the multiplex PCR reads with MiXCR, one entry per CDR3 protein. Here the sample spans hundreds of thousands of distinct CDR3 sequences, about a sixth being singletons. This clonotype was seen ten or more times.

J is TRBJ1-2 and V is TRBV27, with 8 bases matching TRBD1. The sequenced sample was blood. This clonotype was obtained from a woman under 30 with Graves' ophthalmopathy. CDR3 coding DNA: TGTGCCAGCAGTTCTAGGACAGGGCGGGTCTTGGATGGCTACACCTTC. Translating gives CASSSRTGRVLDGYTF.